What follows are 20 T cell receptor beta chains derived from one specimen sequenced in a study of identical twins. TCRdb recomputed calls from the 5' RACE reads with MiXCR, one row per CDR3 protein. The repertoire holds under 900,000 distinct CDR3 sequences, with around a sixth as singletons. These records were also assigned to another study, of T cells expressing NK-cell markers.

Sequenced material: PBMCs. Every receptor here comes from a woman younger than 35 in good health.

The gene calls are TRBV12-3 or TRBV12-4 and TRBJ1-2, with D unclear. The CDR3 is 13 amino acids. Trimming removed 3 bases at V and 8 bases at J, with 13 bases between. CDR3 protein: CASSFNRFEGYTF. In nucleotides, the CDR3 is TGTGCCAGCAGTTTTAATAGATTCGAAGGCTACACCTTC.

A few counts support this clonotype. The J gene is TRBJ2-3, the V gene TRBV14; D is unresolved. This CDR3 contains 14 residues. The V end lost 1 base, the J end lost 2 bases, and 7 bases lay between the germline ends. Germline-derived CDR1 and CDR2 are SGHDN and FVKESK. The CDR3 protein is CASSQAWATDTQYF. In nucleotides, the CDR3 is TGTGCCAGCAGCCAAGCCTGGGCCACAGATACGCAGTATTTT.

This clonotype was seen a handful of times. The J gene is TRBJ2-7, the V gene TRBV7-9; 7 positions agree with TRBD2. Unmatched junction bases numbered 13, after V lost 5 bases and J lost 3 bases. The length of the CDR3 is 16 residues. Germline CDR1 reads SEHNR; CDR2 reads FQNEAQ (reference sequence). This CDR3 is CASSPYGLAENYEQYF. CDR3 coding DNA: TGTGCCAGCAGCCCTTACGGCCTAGCGGAGAACTACGAGCAGTACTTC.

The chain links TRBV9 to TRBJ1-2; D is ambiguous. V lost 0 bases and J 4 bases, leaving 4 bases between the germline ends. Germline-derived CDR1 and CDR2 are SGDLS and YYNGEE. This CDR3 comprises 12 residues. The CDR3 DNA is TGTGCCAGCAGCGTAGAAGGCTATGGCTACACCTTC. Translation: CASSVEGYGYTF.

The chain employs TRBV9 and TRBJ2-3; a possible D gene is TRBD2 (6 bases). This CDR3 is built from 15 residues. The germline gives CDR1 SGDLS, CDR2 YYNGEE. V lost 3 bases, J lost 6 bases, and 17 bases lay in between. CDR3 region: CASSEGGEGPDTQYF. The CDR3 region has the DNA TGTGCCAGCAGCGAGGGAGGAGAGGGACCGGATACGCAGTATTTT.

This clonotype came up a few times. V gene TRBV20-1 combines with J gene TRBJ2-7; TRBD1 matches 7 bases. Germline V gene lookup returns CDR1 DFQATT and CDR2 SNEGSKA (reference sequence). J was trimmed by 3 bases and V by 0 bases; bases with no gene match: 8. The CDR3 consists of 15 residues. The chain's CDR3 is CSARDPGTADYEQYF. As DNA, the CDR3 is TGCAGTGCTAGAGATCCCGGGACAGCTGACTACGAGCAGTACTTC.

The V call is TRBV12-3 or TRBV12-4, the J call TRBJ2-7, with 9 bases that match TRBD1. The CDR3 spans 14 residues. The junction had 4 bases not matched to a gene; V was cut back by 6 bases and J by 1 base. CDR3 nucleotides: TGTGCCAGCAGGAGGGGGACAGGGTCCTACGAGCAGTACTTC. Its translation: CASRRGTGSYEQYF.

This rearrangement joins TRBV7-3 to TRBJ2-7, with D possibly being TRBD1 (7 bases). CDR1 SGHTA and CDR2 FQGTGA come from the germline V gene. V was pared by 4 bases and J by 4 bases, with 14 bases between. This CDR3 is built from 14 residues. CDR3 DNA sequence: TGTGCCAGCAGCTACGGGGGACAGCAATACGAGCAGTACTTC. It is translated as CASSYGGQQYEQYF.

The chain is built from TRBV5-1 and TRBJ2-1; possibly TRBD2 for D (5 bases). The CDR3 sequence is 14 residues long. The germline V gene encodes CDR1 SGHRS and CDR2 YFSETQ. V dropped 4 bases and J dropped 8 bases, with 16 bases sitting between them. CDR3 region: CASSPSGRDYEQFF. CDR3 DNA: TGCGCCAGCAGCCCGTCCGGTCGGGATTATGAGCAGTTCTTC.

This clonotype was recorded many times. V usage is TRBV5-1 and J usage is TRBJ1-1; no firm D call. Germline V CDR1 and CDR2: SGHRS, YFSETQ. The CDR3 has 15 amino acids. With 0 bases removed from V and 0 bases from J, the gap between germline ends came to 9 bases. CDR3 in amino acids: CASSLGAGMNTEAFF. The CDR3 nucleotides read TGCGCCAGCAGCTTGGGTGCGGGAATGAACACTGAAGCTTTCTTT.

This rearrangement joins TRBV7-9 to TRBJ2-7, with D perhaps TRBD1 or TRBD2 (5 bases each). V was pared by 3 bases and J by 5 bases, with 8 bases between. Looked up from germline, CDR1 is SEHNR and CDR2 is FQNEAQ (reference sequence). The CDR3 totals 12 residues. For the CDR3, the DNA is TGTGCCAGCAGCTTCAGGGACCACGAGCAGTACTTC. Translated, it gives CASSFRDHEQYF.

V is TRBV30 and J is TRBJ2-7; D may be TRBD2 (6 bases). V dropped 4 bases and J dropped 5 bases, with 15 bases sitting between them. Germline V gene sequence: CDR1 GTSNPN, CDR2 SVGIG (reference sequence). The CDR3 runs to 13 residues. CDR3 DNA sequence: TGTGCCTGGAACCCGGGACTGGCTAACGAGCAGTACTTC. Residues: CAWNPGLANEQYF.

V usage is TRBV5-1 and J usage is TRBJ2-5, with no clear D. CDR1 is SGHRS, CDR2 YFSETQ, per germline. This CDR3 is 12 amino acids long. Trimming left V 3 bases short and J 7 bases short, with 10 bases between. The DNA for the CDR3 is TGCGCCAGCAGCTCCCAAGTGATGACCCAGTACTTC. Amino acid sequence: CASSSQVMTQYF.

The genes are TRBV4-2 and TRBJ2-3, with 9 nucleotides matching TRBD2. The J segment lost 4 bases and the V segment lost 5 bases, leaving 25 bases of the junction unmatched. The CDR3 totals 21 residues. Per germline, CDR1 LGHNA and CDR2 YNFKEQ. This CDR3 reads CASSVPWASGNLVSGPDTQYF. The CDR3 DNA follows: TGTGCCAGCAGCGTACCGTGGGCTAGCGGGAACCTAGTTTCGGGCCCAGATACGCAGTATTTT.

This clonotype was seen a few times. The chain carries TRBV7-6 and TRBJ1-3; perhaps TRBD1 as D (6 bases). This CDR3 region has 15 residues. Looked up from germline, CDR1 is SGHVS and CDR2 is FNYEAQ. V gave up 3 bases and J gave up 0 bases, with 9 bases separating them. Written as DNA, the CDR3 is TGTGCCAGCAGCTTGGGGGCCTTCTCTGGAAACACCATATATTTT. It encodes CASSLGAFSGNTIYF. The whole variable domain, remainder taken from reference TRBV7-6 and TRBJ1-3, is GAGVSQSPRYKVTKRGQDVALRCDPISGHVSLYWYRQALGQGPEFLTYFNYEAQQDKSGLPNDRFSAERPEGSISTLTIQRTEQRDSAMYRCASSLGAFSGNTIYFGEGSWLTVV.

This clonotype was counted a few times. The chain joins TRBV29-1 to TRBJ2-3; D uncertain. The V and J ends lost 7 bases and 3 bases respectively, with 8 bases between them. The CDR3 extends over 11 amino acids. Looked up from germline, CDR1 is SQVTM and CDR2 is ANQGSEA. For the CDR3, the DNA is TGCAGCGGTAGATATACAGATACGCAGTATTTT. Its protein product is CSGRYTDTQYF.

The V call is TRBV20-1, the J call TRBJ1-3, with D tentatively TRBD1 (6 bases). V dropped 3 bases and J dropped 0 bases, with 9 bases sitting between them. This CDR3 has 14 amino acids. The germline gives CDR1 DFQATT, CDR2 SNEGSKA (reference sequence). DNA for the CDR3: TGCAGTGCTAGGGTGGGGGCCTCTGGAAACACCATATATTTT. Translated: CSARVGASGNTIYF.

This clonotype was counted many times. This chain connects TRBV29-1 to TRBJ2-3; TRBD1 matches at 7 bases. The germline V gene has CDR1 SQVTM and CDR2 ANQGSEA. The CDR3 extends over 14 amino acids. V shed 4 bases and J 2 bases; nucleotides not matched to a gene: 6. The chain's CDR3 is CSVGQGMTTDTQYF. CDR3 coding DNA: TGCAGCGTTGGACAGGGTATGACCACAGATACGCAGTATTTT.

This CDR3 reads CSAIRAGFNQPQHF. Written as DNA, the CDR3 is TGCAGTGCTATAAGGGCGGGGTTTAATCAGCCCCAGCATTTT. J is TRBJ1-5 and V is TRBV20-1; D gene ambiguous. Germline V gene lookup returns CDR1 DFQATT and CDR2 SNEGSKA (reference sequence). Between the trimmed V and J ends, which lost 4 bases and 4 bases, there was a span of 14 bases. The CDR3 is made up of 14 amino acids.

This clonotype was found a few times. The V and J genes are TRBV20-1 and TRBJ2-5; no reliable D call. V was clipped by 6 bases and J by 0 bases, with 11 bases between them. Germline V gene lookup returns CDR1 DFQATT and CDR2 SNEGSKA (reference sequence). The CDR3 is 13 residues long. In DNA, the CDR3 is TGCAGTGCCCTCGGTGTATACCAAGAGACCCAGTACTTC. Protein: CSALGVYQETQYF.